This T cell receptor beta chain was captured by sequencing in a study of a mutant IDH1 vaccine in newly diagnosed glioma. Study at large: Vaccines began 4-6 weeks after radiotherapy alone, or with temozolomide cycles.

Losses at the gene ends were 0 bases for V and 5 bases for J; bases not matched to a gene: 13. CDR1 and CDR2 from the germline V gene are LGHNA and YSLEER. CDR3 length: 19 amino acids. Time point of the sample: week 23, last vaccination. Doses of 300 ug of mutant IDH1 20-mer peptide were given with topical imiquimod. TCRdb keeps only in-frame clones here, not all; method: immunoSEQ multiplex PCR. The sample has tens of thousands of clones; about 81% are singletons. Note on this clone: Its antigen is unknown.

This chain links TRBV4-3 with TRBJ2-3; 11 bases line up with TRBD2. The receptor was derived from a woman aged 40 to 50 with glioma. Some clones in this sample may be carry-over from other donors' samples. This material consisted of PBMCs, taken from a glioma patient whose treatment included an IDH1 peptide vaccine. In DNA form, the CDR3 reads TGCGCCAGCAGCCAAGAACCGACTAGCGGGATACGAAGGGGAGATACGCAGTATTTT. Translated: CASSQEPTSGIRRGDTQYF.